This T cell receptor (beta chain) was recovered during a study of blood T cell repertoires in COVID-19. The overall study: T cells, B-cell-depleted T cells, or PBMCs provided the cDNA or gDNA that served as material.

This clone was counted once. Germline assignment: CDR1 SGHRS and CDR2 YFSETQ. The CDR3 loop spans 16 amino acids. The V and J ends lost 9 bases and 0 bases respectively, with 19 bases between them. As originally analysed: Estimates of nucleated cell counts were drawn from the amplification of reference gene primers. Sequencing used immunoSEQ multiplex PCR; TCRdb keeps in-frame clones, though not all of them. V, J and clone size reflect that table, while D and trimming were determined from the DNA. In the table there are 45,000 to 55,000 clones, over 70% of which are singletons. This sequence was found in a human donor in a cohort sampled during active COVID-19. Input material: peripheral blood. V usage is TRBV5-1 and J usage is TRBJ2-1; no definite D call. CDR3 in amino acids: CATKDERLSSYNEQFF. DNA for the CDR3: TGCGCCACCAAAGACGAGCGACTTAGCTCCTACAATGAGCAGTTCTTC.